This T cell receptor beta chain emerged from a study of blood T cell repertoires in COVID-19. This table comes from immunoSEQ multiplex PCR, and its TCRdb copy is limited to in-frame clones, with some not included. The profile shows about 200,000 clones, around four fifths of them singletons. V was pared by 5 bases and J by 1 base, with 14 bases between. Per the germline V gene, CDR1 is SGHDT and CDR2 is YYEEEE. The CDR3 extends over 15 amino acids. This receptor was taken from a man in his 60s with COVID-19, enrolled during active disease. This chain uses TRBV5-6 with TRBJ2-3, with unresolved D. Sequenced material: peripheral blood. The CDR3 region has the DNA TGTGCCAGCAGTCAAACGGTTTCTGGCACAGATACGCAGTATTTT. Protein: CASSQTVSGTDTQYF.